This entry describes one T cell receptor (beta chain). Enrolment of Seattle patients took place during active infection, and they were followed longitudinally. The table came from immunoSEQ multiplex PCR; TCRdb's copy has only in-frame clones and leaves some out. The data show approximately 97,000 clones, with around nine tenths seen just once and around 2% held by the top ten. This specimen comes from a study of blood T cell repertoires in COVID-19. About the study: Some COVID-19 samples were acute and others convalescent; all came from the United States, Italy and Spain. The cDNA or gDNA used as material had been derived from T cells, B-cell-depleted T cells, or PBMCs.

CDR3 size: 16 residues. Germline CDR1 is MDHEN and CDR2 is SYDVKM. Unmatched junction bases numbered 9, after V lost 7 bases and J lost 4 bases. This receptor was taken from a man over 45 with COVID-19, enrolled during active disease. Material for sequencing was peripheral blood. This chain uses TRBV28 with TRBJ2-1; 11 nucleotides align to TRBD2. CDR3 in DNA: TGTGCCAGCACCGCCATAAGACTAGCGGGGTACAATGAGCAGTTCTTC. As protein: CASTAIRLAGYNEQFF.